A selection of T cell receptor beta chains follows, all from one sample in a study of technical replicates of blood from several donors. Assay used: immunoSEQ multiplex PCR; TCRdb lists only in-frame clones, some missing. This sample has 9,500 to 15,000 clones, with approximately 94% found just once. Sequenced: PBMCs. All receptors come from a human donor in good health. CDR3s include the opening cysteine and the closing phenylalanine or tryptophan. A D gene is named only where the DNA matches it firmly. Some rows mark clone size as missing; the rest say once, few, many or name a class of expanded clone.

J gene	V gene	CDR3 length	D gene	clone size	CDR3 protein	CDR3 DNA
TRBJ2-7	TRBV27	13	-	-	CASSYSGVHEQYF	TGTGCCAGCAGTTACTCAGGGGTCCACGAGCAGTACTTC
TRBJ2-3	TRBV7-9	18	TRBD2	-	CASSFSPSGLPGGDTQYF	TGTGCCAGCAGCTTCTCCCCTAGCGGGCTGCCTGGGGGAGATACGCAGTATTTT
TRBJ1-2	TRBV21-1	13	-	-	CASSKDRGHGYTF	TGTGCCAGCAGCAAAGACAGGGGGCATGGCTACACCTTC
TRBJ2-2	TRBV6-1	15	TRBD2	-	CASSELAGDTGELFF	TGTGCCAGCAGTGAACTAGCGGGAGACACCGGGGAGCTGTTTTTT
TRBJ1-1	TRBV27	15	-	-	CASRSNRQANTEAFF	TGTGCCAGCAGGTCAAACAGACAGGCGAACACTGAAGCTTTCTTT
TRBJ2-1	TRBV6-4	13	TRBD2	few	CASSDGTSNEQFF	TGTGCCAGCAGTGACGGGACTAGCAATGAGCAGTTCTTC
TRBJ2-1	TRBV2	14	-	-	CASSVSGNGNEQFF	TGTGCCAGCAGTGTGTCAGGGAACGGGAATGAGCAGTTCTTC
TRBJ1-2	TRBV19	15	TRBD1	-	CASANGGQLMDGYTF	TGTGCCAGTGCCAATGGGGGACAGCTCATGGATGGCTACACCTTC
TRBJ2-3	TRBV7-9	15	TRBD1	-	CASSLLQGATDTQYF	TGTGCCAGCAGCTTACTTCAGGGGGCCACAGATACGCAGTATTTT
TRBJ2-7	TRBV10-3	14	-	-	CATTMDSTSYEQYF	TGTGCCACCACTATGGACAGTACCTCCTACGAGCAGTACTTC
TRBJ2-5	TRBV6-5	14	-	-	CASRSDSRQETQYF	TGTGCCAGCAGATCGGACAGTAGACAAGAGACCCAGTACTTC
TRBJ2-1	TRBV4-1	15	TRBD2	-	CASSQGLAGANEQFF	TGCGCCAGCAGCCAAGGACTAGCGGGAGCGAATGAGCAGTTCTTC
TRBJ2-7	TRBV7-8	14	TRBD2	-	CASSLSSGPYEQYF	TGTGCCAGCAGCTTATCTAGCGGACCCTACGAGCAGTACTTC
TRBJ2-1	TRBV5-4	13	-	-	CASNLGVLNEQFF	TGTGCCAGCAACCTGGGAGTGCTTAATGAGCAGTTCTTC
TRBJ2-1	TRBV6-1	12	-	-	CASSRLGNEQFF	TGTGCCAGCAGCCGCCTCGGCAATGAGCAGTTCTTC
TRBJ2-7	TRBV5-4	14	TRBD2	-	CASRGAGGPYEQYF	TGTGCCAGCAGAGGAGCGGGAGGGCCGTACGAGCAGTACTTC
TRBJ2-5	TRBV19	14	-	-	CASSIAEVQETQYF	TGTGCCAGTAGTATAGCGGAGGTCCAAGAGACCCAGTACTTC
TRBJ2-7	TRBV19	15	TRBD2	-	CASSHLASGSHEQYF	TGTGCCAGTTCCCACCTGGCTAGCGGGAGCCACGAGCAGTACTTC
TRBJ1-1	TRBV6-1	14	TRBD1	-	CASSEQGAVTEAFF	TGTGCCAGCAGTGAACAGGGGGCTGTCACTGAAGCTTTCTTT